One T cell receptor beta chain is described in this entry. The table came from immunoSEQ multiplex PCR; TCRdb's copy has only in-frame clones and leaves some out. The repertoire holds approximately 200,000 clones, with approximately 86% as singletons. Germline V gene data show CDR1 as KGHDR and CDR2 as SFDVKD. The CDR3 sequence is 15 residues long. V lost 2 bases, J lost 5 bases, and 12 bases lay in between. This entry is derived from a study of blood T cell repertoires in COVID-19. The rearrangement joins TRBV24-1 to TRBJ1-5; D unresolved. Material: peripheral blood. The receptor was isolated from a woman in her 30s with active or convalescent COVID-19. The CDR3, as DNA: TGTGCCACCAGTGATTCCCCGGGATGGTATCAGCCCCAGCATTTT. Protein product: CATSDSPGWYQPQHF.